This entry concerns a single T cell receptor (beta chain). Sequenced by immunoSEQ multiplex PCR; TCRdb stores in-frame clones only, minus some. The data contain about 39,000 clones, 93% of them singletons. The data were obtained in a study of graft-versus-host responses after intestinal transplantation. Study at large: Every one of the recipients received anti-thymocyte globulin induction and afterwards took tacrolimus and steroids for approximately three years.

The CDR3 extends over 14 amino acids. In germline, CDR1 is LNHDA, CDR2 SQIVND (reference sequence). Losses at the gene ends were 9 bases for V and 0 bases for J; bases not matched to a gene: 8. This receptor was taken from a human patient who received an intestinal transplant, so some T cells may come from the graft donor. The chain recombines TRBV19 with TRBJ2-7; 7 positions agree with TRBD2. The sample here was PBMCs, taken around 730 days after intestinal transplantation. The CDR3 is CASKELANSYEQYF. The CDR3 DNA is TGTGCCAGCAAAGAACTAGCGAACTCCTACGAGCAGTACTTC.